Each of the 20 T cell receptor beta chains below was sequenced from the same sample in a study of regulatory T cells in long-lasting Graves disease. Libraries of TCR beta came from iRepertoire HTBI primers plus Arm-PCR of CDR3 regions. TCRdb processed the multiplex PCR reads anew with MiXCR; each CDR3 protein has one entry. The data hold 550,000 to 700,000 distinct CDR3 sequences, with about 16% observed a single time. Time point given: newly diagnosed GD, antithyroid drugs for less than 3 months. Making the TCR library involved RNA that had been extracted from PBMCs. A further study also used this sample, focusing on T cells in Graves' hyperthyroidism and ophthalmopathy.

The sequences come from peripheral blood mononuclear cells (PBMCs), collected at new diagnosis, from a patient treated with antithyroid drugs. All receptors derive from a man aged 18 to 35 with Graves disease.

This clonotype was observed many times. CDR3 sequence (DNA): TGCAGTGCTAAACTAGCGGGAGAGGGAGAGACCCAGTACTTC. It yields the protein CSAKLAGEGETQYF. The V call is TRBV20-1, the J call TRBJ2-5; 11 bases fit TRBD2. The CDR3 consists of 14 residues. The V gene's germline CDR1 is DFQATT and CDR2 SNEGSKA (reference sequence). Trimming at V came to 4 bases and at J to 4 bases, leaving 5 bases not matched to a gene.

Of note for this clonotype: Possible read error: a much larger clone is one base away. The CDR3 DNA is TGTACCAGCAGTTTAATGGCGGCAGGCCAAAATCAGCCCCAGCATTTT. This translates into CTSSLMAAGQNQPQHF. The V call is TRBV12-3 or TRBV12-4, the J call TRBJ1-5, with D hard to call. The CDR3 consists of 16 residues.

This clonotype occurred many times. The rearrangement joins TRBV10-3 to TRBJ1-5; no reliable D call. The length of the CDR3 is 14 residues. V lost 6 bases and J lost 5, with 14 bases in between. Germline V CDR1 and CDR2: ENHRY, SYGVKD. The CDR3 loop reads CAISVSAEDQPQHF. The CDR3 nucleotides read TGTGCCATCAGCGTATCGGCAGAAGATCAGCCCCAGCATTTT.

In this sample, this clonotype turned up a few times. The J gene is TRBJ2-3, the V gene TRBV20-1; 12 nucleotides agree with TRBD2. The trim removed 3 bases at V and 5 bases at J, leaving 6 bases unmatched. The CDR3 contains 15 residues. In germline, CDR1 is DFQATT, CDR2 SNEGSKA (reference sequence). The CDR3 region is CSARAPGLAGDTQYF. CDR3 nucleotides: TGCAGTGCTAGGGCCCCGGGACTAGCGGGAGATACGCAGTATTTT.

This clonotype has more than one count but fewer than ten. The rearrangement joins TRBV28 to TRBJ1-1; no clear D gene. The CDR3 consists of 12 residues. Trimming stripped 6 bases from V and 4 bases from J, with 9 bases between. Germline loops: CDR1 MDHEN, CDR2 SYDVKM. CDR3 in amino acids: CASSPSTTEAFF. The CDR3 region has the DNA TGTGCCAGCAGCCCAAGTACCACTGAAGCTTTCTTT.

This clonotype was observed many times. The rearrangement links TRBV11-2 to TRBJ2-1; TRBD2 might be the D (5 bases). The CDR3 length is 14 residues. Trimming cost V 3 bases and J 5 bases, with 11 bases left between them. Germline CDR1 and CDR2: SGHAT and FQNNGV. CDR3 protein: CASSFRLPNNEQFF. DNA of the CDR3: TGTGCCAGCAGCTTCCGACTACCTAACAATGAGCAGTTCTTC.

In the case of this clonotype: The junction departs from the called germline gene at one end, perhaps through a read error. This sequence joins TRBV15 and TRBJ1-1, with D perhaps matching TRBD1 (6 bases). The CDR3 sequence is 14 residues long. The germline V gene encodes CDR1 LNHNV and CDR2 YYDKDF (reference sequence). In DNA, the CDR3 is TGTGCCACCAGCAGGGACAGCAGGAACACTGAAGCTTGCTTT. Translated: CATSRDSRNTEACF.

The chain combines TRBV10-3 with TRBJ2-7; maybe TRBD1 (6 bases). CDR3 length equals 13 residues. Germline-derived CDR1 and CDR2 are ENHRY and SYGVKD. Trimming removed 11 bases at V and 3 bases at J, with 17 bases between. This CDR3 is CAVSGQTSYEQYF. CDR3 sequence (DNA): TGTGCCGTCTCAGGACAGACGAGCTACGAGCAGTACTTC.

The chain joins TRBV3-1 to TRBJ2-1, with 11 bases identical to TRBD2. Germline CDR1 reads LGHDT; CDR2 reads YNNKEL (reference sequence). After removal of 0 bases from V and 5 bases from J, the junction contained 12 bases not matched to a gene. The CDR3 length is 19 residues. The DNA of the CDR3 is TGTGCCAGCAGCCAAGAGGGTAGCGGGAGGGCCAGTACGAACAATGAGCAGTTCTTC. It codes for CASSQEGSGRASTNNEQFF.

This clonotype was counted many times. The chain carries TRBV28 and TRBJ2-7, with a weak D call TRBD2 (5 bases). Between the trimmed V and J ends, which lost 2 bases and 2 bases, there was a span of 16 bases. The germline gives CDR1 MDHEN, CDR2 SYDVKM. CDR3 length equals 16 residues. The CDR3 region has the DNA TGTGCCAGCAGTTTAAGGCCACCGGGGTTCCCCTACGAGCAGTACTTC. As protein: CASSLRPPGFPYEQYF.

The V call is TRBV3-1, the J call TRBJ2-4, with D unresolved. Germline V CDR1 and CDR2: LGHDT, YNNKEL (reference sequence). The germline V and J ends were trimmed by 3 bases and 7 bases, with 10 bases remaining between them. This CDR3 is 13 amino acids long. The CDR3 region has the DNA TGTGCCAGCAGCCAGACCCCTGGGAACATTCAGTACTTC. It specifies CASSQTPGNIQYF.

The chain carries TRBV5-1 and TRBJ2-3; D is perhaps TRBD2 (6 bases). Trimming took 4 bases from V and 2 from J, leaving 17 bases between them. Germline values: CDR1 SGHRS, CDR2 YFSETQ. The length of the CDR3 is 16 residues. CDR3: CASSPERVYLTDTQYF. CDR3 bases: TGCGCCAGCAGCCCTGAGCGGGTCTACCTCACAGATACGCAGTATTTT.

The chain is built from TRBV9 and TRBJ1-2; TRBD1 matches at 7 bases. Germline-derived CDR1 and CDR2 are SGDLS and YYNGEE. The junction had 11 bases not matched to a gene; V was cut back by 4 bases and J by 2 bases. The CDR3 has 16 amino acids. In DNA form, the CDR3 reads TGTGCCAGCAGCCAAGTCCGACAGGGCTACAACTATGGCTACACCTTC. Amino acids: CASSQVRQGYNYGYTF.

At least ten counts were recorded for this clonotype. The rearrangement uses TRBV29-1 and TRBJ2-7, with a possible D match to TRBD1 (6 bases). The CDR3 consists of 12 residues. Per the germline V gene, CDR1 is SQVTM and CDR2 is ANQGSEA. The ends were cut back, 7 bases at V and 2 bases at J, with 12 bases in the middle. The chain's CDR3 is CSGRDTPYEQYF. CDR3 nucleotide sequence: TGCAGCGGCCGGGACACCCCCTACGAGCAGTACTTC.

A few counts support this clonotype. V gene TRBV28 combines with J gene TRBJ1-5; the D gene is possibly TRBD1 (5 bases). V gave up 5 bases and J gave up 4 bases, with 18 bases separating them. Germline CDR1 MDHEN, CDR2 SYDVKM. This CDR3 region has 16 residues. The CDR3 DNA follows: TGTGCCAGCAGTCAACCGGGTGACGGGGGAAATCAGCCCCAGCATTTT. It is translated as CASSQPGDGGNQPQHF.

The V call is TRBV20-1, the J call TRBJ2-7, with 12 bases aligning to TRBD2. The CDR3 extends over 18 amino acids. The germline CDR1 and CDR2 sequences are DFQATT and SNEGSKA (reference sequence). After removal of 6 bases from V and 2 bases from J, the junction contained 17 bases not matched to a gene. The CDR3 is CSARGRLAGATTPYEQYF. The CDR3 region has the DNA TGCAGTGCCAGGGGGCGACTAGCGGGAGCCACAACCCCCTACGAGCAGTACTTC.

A few counts support this clonotype. The rearrangement links TRBV11-2 to TRBJ2-1, with 8 positions matching TRBD2. This CDR3 contains 15 residues. The germline CDR1 and CDR2 sequences are SGHAT and FQNNGV. V lost 5 bases to trimming and J lost 4 bases; unmatched junction nucleotides: 7. CDR3 sequence: CASSQRETTYNEQFF. The CDR3 DNA reads TGTGCCAGCAGCCAGCGGGAGACTACGTACAATGAGCAGTTCTTC.

A few counts support this clonotype. This chain links TRBV13 with TRBJ2-1, with D unclear. V lost 0 bases, J lost 10 bases, and 10 bases lay in between. Germline V gene sequence: CDR1 PRHDT, CDR2 FYEKMQ (reference sequence). The length of the CDR3 is 13 residues. The CDR3 DNA sequence: TGTGCCAGCAGCTTAGGGTTTTCGGAGGAGCAGTTCTTC. Translating gives CASSLGFSEEQFF.

V and J are TRBV29-1 and TRBJ2-1; the match to TRBD1 covers 7 bases. Germline-derived CDR1 and CDR2 are SQVTM and ANQGSEA. The CDR3 runs to 13 residues. V lost 7 bases to trimming and J lost 4 bases; unmatched junction nucleotides: 7. CDR3 loop: CSGTRQGYNEQFF. CDR3 in DNA: TGCAGCGGGACAAGACAGGGTTACAATGAGCAGTTCTTC.

A few counts support this clonotype. This chain links TRBV19 with TRBJ2-1; D uncertain. The CDR3 contains 17 residues. Between the trimmed V and J ends, which lost 3 bases and 3 bases, there was a span of 18 bases. Germline CDR1 is LNHDA and CDR2 is SQIVND (reference sequence). CDR3 sequence reads: CASSIHLIGSVYNEQFF. DNA for the CDR3: TGTGCCAGTAGTATTCATCTAATTGGGTCGGTCTACAATGAGCAGTTCTTC.